A single sample is the source of the 11 T cell receptor beta chains below, sequenced in a study of response to subunit inactivated influenza vaccine. TCRdb analysed the RT-PCR reads with MiXCR anew, one entry per CDR3 protein. The data contain under 550,000 distinct CDR3 sequences, 7.5% to 8.5% of them singletons. The specimen comprised PBMCs from blood, sampled less than 30 months after vaccination. Receptors originate from a man aged 45 to 70 who received an inactivated influenza vaccine.

The chain joins TRBV18 to TRBJ2-1; D is possibly TRBD1 (6 bases). With 3 bases removed from V and 6 bases from J, the gap between germline ends came to 9 bases. Germline assignment: CDR1 KGHSH and CDR2 LQKENI. There are 13 residues in the CDR3. Written as DNA, the CDR3 is TGTGCCAGCTCACCCGAGGGGGTCAATGAGCAGTTCTTC. It translates to CASSPEGVNEQFF.

This clonotype was seen only once. This rearrangement joins TRBV6-1 to TRBJ2-1; D is possibly TRBD1 (5 bases). The CDR3 spans 15 residues. The germline CDR1 and CDR2 sequences are MNHNS and SASEGT. Trimming took 6 bases from V and 0 from J, leaving 12 bases between them. CDR3 loop: CASRETVSSYNEQFF. In DNA, the CDR3 is TGTGCCAGCAGAGAGACAGTGAGCTCCTACAATGAGCAGTTCTTC.

This clonotype appeared a few times. CDR3 DNA: TGTGCCAGCAGCTTAACCCCAGGCCAGTATGAGCAGTTCTTC. Its translation: CASSLTPGQYEQFF. The chain uses TRBV7-9 and TRBJ2-1; D not resolved. The length of the CDR3 is 14 residues. V was pared by 2 bases and J by 8 bases, with 13 bases between. The germline V gene has CDR1 SEHNR and CDR2 FQNEAQ (reference sequence).

This chain connects TRBV10-3 to TRBJ1-3, with D maybe TRBD1 (6 bases). The CDR3 loop spans 16 amino acids. Germline V gene data show CDR1 as ENHRY and CDR2 as SYGVKD. Trimming stripped 0 bases from V and 0 bases from J, with 9 bases between. The CDR3 sequence is CAISESGAFSGNTIYF. CDR3 sequence (DNA): TGTGCCATCAGTGAGTCGGGGGCGTTCTCTGGAAACACCATATATTTT.

This clonotype was picked up a small number of times. The chain carries TRBV6-5 and TRBJ1-1; D gene unclear. The CDR3 has 15 amino acids. V was shortened by 0 bases and J by 8 bases, with 16 bases between the two germline ends. The germline CDR1 and CDR2 sequences are MNHEY and SVGAGI. CDR3 loop: CASSYSNTRTEEAFF. CDR3 coding DNA: TGTGCCAGCAGTTACTCGAACACCAGAACCGAAGAAGCTTTCTTT.

The chain employs TRBV6-1 and TRBJ2-7; 7 nucleotides match TRBD1. V lost 10 bases, J lost 0 bases, and 9 bases stayed unmatched. Germline values: CDR1 MNHNS, CDR2 SASEGT. CDR3 size: 14 residues. The chain's CDR3 is CATRQGGTSYEQYF. The CDR3 DNA is TGTGCCACGAGACAGGGTGGAACCTCCTACGAGCAGTACTTC.

This clonotype was detected ten times or more. The J gene is TRBJ2-3, the V gene TRBV18; 9 bases fit TRBD2. The V gene end was trimmed by 3 bases and the J gene end by 7 bases; junction bases not matched to a gene: 5. The CDR3 loop spans 14 amino acids. Germline CDR1 is KGHSH and CDR2 is LQKENI. CDR3 nucleotides: TGTGCCAGCTCACCGACTAGCGGTTCCTATACGCAGTATTTT. Protein product: CASSPTSGSYTQYF.

The chain has TRBV20-1 and TRBJ2-2; D remains ambiguous. The CDR3 covers 14 residues. Germline V lookup: CDR1 DFQATT, CDR2 SNEGSKA (reference sequence). V gave up 3 bases and J gave up 0 bases, with 8 bases separating them. CDR3 region: CSASNPPNTGELFF. The CDR3 DNA is TGCAGTGCTAGTAACCCTCCGAACACCGGGGAGCTGTTTTTT.

CDR3 sequence: CASIFWGGPINEQFF. Written as DNA, the CDR3 is TGTGCCAGCATATTTTGGGGAGGGCCGATAAATGAGCAGTTCTTC. This chain links TRBV11-2 with TRBJ2-1, with 7 bases that match TRBD2. Trimming removed 7 bases from V and 7 bases from J; junction bases left unmatched: 13. Germline-derived CDR1 and CDR2 are SGHAT and FQNNGV. The CDR3 totals 15 residues.

This clonotype showed up just a few times. This rearrangement joins TRBV9 to TRBJ2-2; no clear D. V was trimmed by 3 bases and J by 5 bases, leaving 8 bases between them. The germline gives CDR1 SGDLS, CDR2 YYNGEE. The CDR3 covers 13 residues. CDR3 sequence: CASSAKNTGELFF. DNA of the CDR3: TGTGCCAGCAGCGCGAAAAATACCGGGGAGCTGTTTTTT.

This clonotype has ten or more counts. This sequence joins TRBV28 and TRBJ1-5; D is undetermined. Per germline, CDR1 MDHEN and CDR2 SYDVKM. This CDR3 is 14 amino acids long. V lost 3 bases to trimming and J lost 0 bases, with 6 bases between them. The CDR3 reads CASSFFLSNQPQHF. As DNA, the CDR3 is TGTGCCAGCAGTTTTTTTCTTAGCAATCAGCCCCAGCATTTT.